The 25 T cell receptor beta chains listed next were all sequenced from one sample in a study of blood T cell repertoires in COVID-19. Produced via immunoSEQ multiplex PCR; TCRdb's table is partial and in-frame only. Among approximately 150,000 clones listed, 70% to 90% were seen once. The sequenced sample was peripheral blood. These TCRs come from a woman aged 80 or over with COVID-19, enrolled during active disease.

This chain connects TRBV23-1 to TRBJ1-4; TRBD1 aligns across 9 bases. TRBV23-1 is assigned to the ORF class and has an uncertain function. This CDR3 is 14 amino acids long. Trimming cost V 7 bases and J 7 bases; bases outside gene matches: 7. The CDR3 DNA follows: TGCGCCAGCACCGAAACAGGGGGCGGTGAAAAACTGTTTTTT. Amino acid sequence: CASTETGGGEKLFF.

The rearrangement joins TRBV27 to TRBJ2-7, with TRBD1 matching 9 bases. V shed 1 base and J 4 bases; nucleotides not matched to a gene: 2. The CDR3 runs 14 residues. The germline CDR1 and CDR2 sequences are MNHEY and SMNVEV (reference sequence). The CDR3 DNA follows: TGTGCCAGCAGTTTATGGGACAGGGTTTACGAGCAGTACTTC. This translates into CASSLWDRVYEQYF.

The chain has TRBV18 and TRBJ1-5, with 8 nucleotides matching TRBD1. Germline loops: CDR1 KGHSH, CDR2 LQKENI. This CDR3 is built from 14 residues. J lost 6 bases, V lost 3 bases, and 4 bases had no gene match. Written as DNA, the CDR3 is TGTGCCAGCTCACCGGGCGGGACAGGTCAGCCCCAGCATTTT. Amino acid sequence: CASSPGGTGQPQHF.

This sequence joins TRBV27 and TRBJ1-6; D remains ambiguous. V was pared by 6 bases and J by 9 bases, with 9 bases between. The germline V gene encodes CDR1 MNHEY and CDR2 SMNVEV (reference sequence). There are 12 residues in the CDR3. The CDR3 loop is CASRVIGSPLHF. The CDR3 DNA is TGTGCCAGCAGAGTAATCGGTTCACCCCTCCACTTT.

The V gene is TRBV27, the J gene TRBJ1-2, with D tentatively TRBD1 (6 bases). Looked up from germline, CDR1 is MNHEY and CDR2 is SMNVEV (reference sequence). CDR3 length equals 13 residues. V was trimmed by 6 bases and J by 4 bases, leaving 12 bases between them. The CDR3 sequence is CASRLGQTYGYTF. The CDR3 nucleotides are TGTGCCAGCAGGCTAGGACAGACCTATGGCTACACCTTC.

J is TRBJ2-1 and V is TRBV4-2, with D hard to call. V dropped 3 bases and J dropped 6 bases, with 12 bases sitting between them. CDR3 length: 14 amino acids. Germline assignment: CDR1 LGHNA and CDR2 YNFKEQ. The chain's CDR3 is CASSHENSVNEQFF. The CDR3 DNA sequence: TGTGCCAGCAGCCATGAGAACTCGGTCAATGAGCAGTTCTTC.

This chain joins TRBV3-1 (or the pseudogene TRBV3-2) and TRBJ2-7; 9 bases line up with TRBD1. This CDR3 spans 15 amino acids. From germline, CDR1 is LGHDT and CDR2 YNNKEL (reference sequence). The J segment lost 5 bases and the V segment lost 3 bases, leaving 8 bases of the junction unmatched. This CDR3 reads CASSHPGQGYHEQYF. The CDR3 DNA follows: TGTGCCAGCAGCCACCCGGGACAGGGATACCACGAGCAGTACTTC.

The V gene is TRBV30, the J gene TRBJ1-1, with 9 bases lining up with TRBD1. V was clipped by 1 base and J by 5 bases; unmatched bases: 8. CDR1 is GTSNPN, CDR2 SVGIG, per germline (reference sequence). This CDR3 is built from 15 residues. CDR3 coding DNA: TGTGCCTGGAGTGGCCATGCGACAGGGGGTACTGAAGCTTTCTTT. Its translation: CAWSGHATGGTEAFF.

This sequence joins TRBV3-1 (or the pseudogene TRBV3-2) and TRBJ2-3; 8 nucleotides match TRBD2. The CDR3 is 16 amino acids. Germline values: CDR1 LGHDT, CDR2 YNNKEL (reference sequence). V dropped 0 bases and J dropped 2; count of bases not matched to a gene: 4. The CDR3 protein is CASSQDLAGHTDTQYF. CDR3 coding DNA: TGTGCCAGCAGCCAAGACTTAGCGGGGCACACAGATACGCAGTATTTT.

V and J are TRBV6-2 or TRBV6-3 and TRBJ2-1; TRBD1 matches 9 bases. The germline CDR1 and CDR2 sequences are MNHEY and SVGEGT. V lost 5 bases, J lost 6 bases, and 5 bases stayed unmatched. The CDR3 contains 14 residues. CDR3 region: CASSKTTGGNEQFF. DNA for the CDR3: TGTGCCAGCAGTAAAACGACAGGGGGCAATGAGCAGTTCTTC.

This rearrangement joins TRBV12-3 or TRBV12-4 to TRBJ2-1; D remains ambiguous. V shed 2 bases and J shed 4 bases, with 3 bases lying between them. The CDR3 contains 12 residues. CDR3 nucleotide sequence: TGTGCCAGCAGTTTACAGTACAATGAGCAGTTCTTC. Its protein product is CASSLQYNEQFF.

The J gene is TRBJ2-1, the V gene TRBV19; possibly TRBD2 for D (6 bases). From germline, CDR1 is LNHDA and CDR2 SQIVND (reference sequence). CDR3 size: 12 residues. Trimming took 5 bases from V and 10 from J, leaving 12 bases between them. The CDR3 sequence is CASSGGFGEQFF. Written as DNA, the CDR3 is TGTGCCAGTAGTGGAGGGTTTGGCGAGCAGTTCTTC.

The chain has TRBV5-1 and TRBJ1-5; maybe TRBD1 (6 bases). V was shortened by 3 bases and J by 4 bases, with 20 bases between the two germline ends. CDR1 and CDR2 (germline): SGHRS, YFSETQ. The CDR3 sequence is 17 residues long. The CDR3 region is CASSSPYLGQGNQPQHF. The CDR3 region has the DNA TGCGCCAGCAGCTCTCCTTATTTAGGGCAGGGGAATCAGCCCCAGCATTTT.

This sequence joins TRBV5-4 and TRBJ1-6; 9 nucleotides line up with TRBD1. V shed 0 bases and J 7 bases; nucleotides not matched to a gene: 2. This CDR3 contains 15 residues. Per the germline V gene, CDR1 is SGHNT and CDR2 is YYREEE (reference sequence). CDR3 nucleotides: TGTGCCAGCAGCTTGGGGACAGGGGTCAATTCACCCCTCCACTTT. Translation gives CASSLGTGVNSPLHF.

The chain carries TRBV7-8 and TRBJ2-7; 7 nucleotides match TRBD2. The CDR3 sequence is 14 residues long. Germline trimming cut 5 bases from V and 5 bases from J; bases unmatched to any gene: 9. Germline CDR1 reads SGHVS; CDR2 reads FQNEAQ. This chain's CDR3 is CASSPRTRANEQYF. CDR3 bases: TGTGCCAGCAGCCCCAGGACTAGGGCGAACGAGCAGTACTTC.

The chain joins TRBV19 to TRBJ1-5; D not resolved. CDR1 LNHDA and CDR2 SQIVND come from the germline V gene (reference sequence). The germline V and J ends were trimmed by 5 bases and 7 bases, with 18 bases remaining between them. The CDR3 covers 15 residues. CDR3 nucleotide sequence: TGTGCCAGTAGTCCCCTAGCCGGGCCAGGACAGCCCCAGCATTTT. Translating it yields CASSPLAGPGQPQHF. Complete variable domain (other parts from reference TRBV19 and TRBJ1-5): DGGITQSPKYLFRKEGQNVTLSCEQNLNHDAMYWYRQDPGQGLRLIYYSQIVNDFQKGDIAEGYSVSREKKESFPLTVTSAQKNPTAFYLCASSPLAGPGQPQHFGDGTRLSIL.

The chain employs TRBV7-9 and TRBJ1-1, with 7 bases fitting TRBD1. V shed 6 bases and J 0 bases; nucleotides not matched to a gene: 13. The CDR3 runs 17 residues. The V gene's germline CDR1 is SEHNR and CDR2 FQNEAQ (reference sequence). CDR3 in amino acids: CASSPVPGQDLNTEAFF. Here the CDR3 DNA reads TGTGCCAGCAGTCCCGTCCCAGGACAGGACCTGAACACTGAAGCTTTCTTT.

The chain joins TRBV7-2 to TRBJ2-1, with D tentatively TRBD2 (5 bases). The CDR3 sequence is 13 residues long. V was trimmed by 5 bases and J by 10 bases, leaving 15 bases between them. Germline CDR1 reads SGHTA; CDR2 reads FQGNSA. The CDR3 spells CASSTQHTGEQFF. The CDR3 nucleotides are TGTGCCAGCAGCACTCAGCACACGGGGGAGCAGTTCTTC.

The CDR3 DNA reads as TGTGCCAGCTCACCACCGGGCCCAAGAGAGACCCAGTACTTC. Translated: CASSPPGPRETQYF. The gene calls are TRBV18 and TRBJ2-5, with D hard to call. The CDR3 totals 14 residues. V dropped 0 bases and J dropped 4 bases, with 9 bases sitting between them. The germline V gene encodes CDR1 KGHSH and CDR2 LQKENI.

This clone has just a few counts. V gene TRBV6-5 combines with J gene TRBJ1-2; 7 bases agree with TRBD1. V shed 5 bases, J shed 7 bases, and the junction held 10 bases outside the gene matches. Per germline, CDR1 MNHEY and CDR2 SVGAGI. The CDR3 has 14 residues. In DNA form, the CDR3 reads TGTGCCAGCAGTACCTCACAGGGGAAAGGTGGCTACACCTTC. Translated: CASSTSQGKGGYTF.

This clone came up a few times. This chain joins TRBV19 and TRBJ2-1; a possible D gene is TRBD2 (5 bases). From germline, CDR1 is LNHDA and CDR2 SQIVND (reference sequence). The germline V and J ends were trimmed by 10 bases and 9 bases, with 19 bases remaining between them. The CDR3 spans 13 residues. CDR3 sequence (DNA): TGTGCCACAGAGAGCGGCCTCAAGGGTGAGCAGTTCTTC. Translating it yields CATESGLKGEQFF.

The J gene is TRBJ2-1, the V gene TRBV5-1; no definite D call. The CDR3 runs to 15 residues. CDR1 and CDR2 (germline): SGHRS, YFSETQ. Trimming stripped 1 base from V and 7 bases from J, with 15 bases between. The CDR3 DNA reads TGCGCCAGCAGCTTGATTCCCGGTGCGTCTAATGAGCAGTTCTTC. It encodes CASSLIPGASNEQFF.

The J gene is TRBJ1-2, the V gene TRBV7-2; 9 nucleotides match TRBD1. This CDR3 region has 16 residues. V shed 6 bases and J 7 bases; nucleotides not matched to a gene: 15. Germline loops: CDR1 SGHTA, CDR2 FQGNSA. The CDR3 region has the DNA TGTGCCAGCAGTCGACCCGGGGACAGGGCCGTCTCTGGCTACACCTTC. Its protein product is CASSRPGDRAVSGYTF.

The chain has TRBV7-9 and TRBJ2-7, with 7 bases aligning to TRBD1. This CDR3 is built from 15 residues. The junction had 7 bases not matched to a gene; V was cut back by 4 bases and J by 1 base. The V gene's germline CDR1 is SEHNR and CDR2 FQNEAQ (reference sequence). The CDR3 loop reads CASSYIKTGSYEQYF. Here the CDR3 DNA reads TGTGCCAGCAGCTATATCAAGACAGGGTCCTACGAGCAGTACTTC.

The rearrangement joins TRBV7-2 to TRBJ1-6; 9 bases fit TRBD1. The CDR3 consists of 17 residues. Germline CDR1 SGHTA, CDR2 FQGNSA. Losses at the gene ends were 2 bases for V and 7 bases for J; bases not matched to a gene: 9. DNA of the CDR3: TGTGCCAGCAGCTTACCGACAGGGGGGATGAGAAATTCACCCCTCCACTTT. It encodes CASSLPTGGMRNSPLHF.